These 17 T cell receptor beta chains share one sample of origin, sequenced in a study of blood T cell repertoires in COVID-19. Some clones are missing from TCRdb's copy, which holds only in-frame ones; the method was immunoSEQ multiplex PCR. The sample shows 390,000 or so clones, 90% of them seen only once. The sequenced material came from peripheral blood. The origin of the receptors is a man aged 18 to 35 with active or convalescent COVID-19.

The rearrangement uses TRBV6-1 and TRBJ2-3, with TRBD1 identical over 7 bases. Per the germline V gene, CDR1 is MNHNS and CDR2 is SASEGT. The ends lost 3 bases at V and 0 bases at J; junction bases unmatched: 6. The CDR3 runs 16 residues. The CDR3 nucleotides are TGTGCCAGCAGTGACAGGGGGACCTCTAGCACAGATACGCAGTATTTT. Its protein product is CASSDRGTSSTDTQYF.

V and J are TRBV6-5 and TRBJ2-7; D is ambiguous. This CDR3 spans 13 amino acids. Trimming removed 5 bases at V and 1 base at J, with 9 bases between. Per the germline V gene, CDR1 is MNHEY and CDR2 is SVGAGI. The CDR3 sequence: CASSPSSSYEQYF. The CDR3 coding sequence is TGTGCCAGCAGTCCTAGTAGTTCCTACGAGCAGTACTTC.

The sample holds a few counts of this clone. V and J are TRBV7-2 and TRBJ1-5, with 7 bases fitting TRBD1. The V gene's germline CDR1 is SGHTA and CDR2 FQGNSA. J lost 3 bases, V lost 5 bases, and 4 bases had no gene match. This CDR3 comprises 14 residues. CDR3 loop: CASSGDRVNQPQHF. Written as DNA, the CDR3 is TGTGCCAGCAGCGGGGACAGAGTCAATCAGCCCCAGCATTTT.

V gene TRBV5-5 combines with J gene TRBJ1-2; D perhaps matches TRBD1 (5 bases). Germline V gives CDR1 SGHKS, CDR2 YYEKEE (reference sequence). V was clipped by 2 bases and J by 4 bases, with 15 bases between them. The length of the CDR3 is 15 residues. The DNA for the CDR3 is TGTGCCAGCAGCTTCGACAGCCAGAGACCCTATGGCTACACCTTC. Its translation is CASSFDSQRPYGYTF.

The chain uses TRBV3-1 (or the pseudogene TRBV3-2) and TRBJ1-2, with 9 positions matching TRBD1. Unmatched junction bases numbered 19, after V lost 3 bases and J lost 8 bases. This CDR3 has 18 amino acids. Germline V gene data show CDR1 as LGHDT and CDR2 as YNNKEL (reference sequence). The DNA of the CDR3 is TGTGCCAGCAGCCAGCAAGATTTTGTATGGGACAGGGTGCAGGGCTACACCTTC. Protein: CASSQQDFVWDRVQGYTF.

This clone was seen once. J is TRBJ2-3 and V is TRBV9; 7 bases are a match to TRBD2. Germline V gene sequence: CDR1 SGDLS, CDR2 YYNGEE. The CDR3 is 19 residues long. The V segment lost 4 bases and the J segment 0 bases; nucleotides outside the gene matches: 17. CDR3 sequence: CASSPRLALGPFSTDTQYF. The CDR3 coding sequence is TGTGCCAGCAGCCCCCGACTAGCCTTAGGGCCCTTTAGCACAGATACGCAGTATTTT. Together with reference TRBV9 and TRBJ2-3, the CDR3 gives the full variable domain: DSGVTQTPKHLITATGQRVTLRCSPRSGDLSVYWYQQSLDQGLQFLIQYYNGEERAKGNILERFSAQQFPDLHSELNLSSLELGDSALYFCASSPRLALGPFSTDTQYFGPGTRLTVL.

V gene TRBV11-2 combines with J gene TRBJ2-1; D uncertain. The CDR3 is 15 amino acids. Germline loops: CDR1 SGHAT, CDR2 FQNNGV. Trimming took 2 bases from V and 0 from J, leaving 8 bases between them. CDR3 DNA: TGTGCCAGCAGCTTACTCCGGAGCTCCTACAATGAGCAGTTCTTC. Translated: CASSLLRSSYNEQFF. Supplemented by reference TRBV11-2 and TRBJ2-1, the full variable domain reads EAGVAQSPRYKIIEKRQSVAFWCNPISGHATLYWYQQILGQGPKLLIQFQNNGVVDDSQLPKDRFSAERLKGVDSTLKIQPAKLEDSAVYLCASSLLRSSYNEQFFGPGTRLTVL.

V and J are TRBV28 and TRBJ2-1; D not resolved. V was cut by 8 bases and J by 0 bases, with 11 bases left in between. The CDR3 consists of 14 residues. Germline V gene lookup returns CDR1 MDHEN and CDR2 SYDVKM. CDR3 amino acids: CASFGATSYNEQFF. DNA for the CDR3: TGTGCCAGCTTCGGAGCCACCTCCTACAATGAGCAGTTCTTC.

In this sample, this clone turned up once. This chain joins TRBV2 and TRBJ2-5; D is ambiguous. With 7 bases removed from V and 4 bases from J, the gap between germline ends came to 13 bases. The CDR3 totals 13 residues. Germline CDR1 reads SNHLY; CDR2 reads FYNNEI. The DNA of the CDR3 is TGTGCCAGCACCCCCGGTATCGGAGAGACCCAGTACTTC. Amino acid sequence: CASTPGIGETQYF.

V gene TRBV6-5 combines with J gene TRBJ1-1; no clear D gene. V gave up 0 bases and J gave up 0 bases, with 11 bases separating them. The CDR3 is 16 amino acids. Looked up from germline, CDR1 is MNHEY and CDR2 is SVGAGI. DNA for the CDR3: TGTGCCAGCAGTTACTCGCGACACCTAATGAACACTGAAGCTTTCTTT. Protein product: CASSYSRHLMNTEAFF.

CDR3 DNA: TGTGCCAGCAGCTTAGGAAGCGGGGGGGGGAATGAGCAGTTCTTC. Residues: CASSLGSGGGNEQFF. The chain couples TRBV7-6 to TRBJ2-1; 10 positions agree with TRBD2. With 1 base clipped from V and 7 bases from J, the junction kept 4 bases outside the gene matches. Germline V gene lookup returns CDR1 SGHVS and CDR2 FNYEAQ. The length of the CDR3 is 15 residues.

The V and J genes are TRBV6-5 and TRBJ2-1; the match to TRBD2 covers 7 bases. With V trimmed by 5 bases and J by 7 bases, 11 bases remained unmatched. The V gene's germline CDR1 is MNHEY and CDR2 SVGAGI. CDR3 length: 15 residues. Here the CDR3 DNA reads TGTGCCAGCAGTAGCCCGGCGGCGGGAGAGAATGAGCAGTTCTTC. The encoded protein is CASSSPAAGENEQFF.

This rearrangement joins TRBV6-5 to TRBJ1-5; a weak D match, TRBD1 (6 bases). The CDR3 length is 15 residues. CDR1 and CDR2 from the germline V gene are MNHEY and SVGAGI. The germline V and J ends were trimmed by 8 bases and 2 bases, with 16 bases remaining between them. This chain's CDR3 is CASASSAGGNQPQHF. CDR3 nucleotides: TGTGCCAGCGCGTCCTCGGCAGGGGGCAATCAGCCCCAGCATTTT.

The chain couples TRBV6-1 to TRBJ2-5; D unclear. Trimming took off 2 bases at V and 5 bases at J, with 12 bases between the two ends. Germline V gene sequence: CDR1 MNHNS, CDR2 SASEGT. CDR3 size: 14 residues. CDR3 bases: TGTGCCAGCAGTGAACTCTGGAGCGTGGAGACCCAGTACTTC. Protein product: CASSELWSVETQYF.

This sequence joins TRBV2 and TRBJ1-4; D is possibly TRBD1 (6 bases). Trimming stripped 7 bases from V and 4 bases from J, with 10 bases between. This CDR3 has 13 amino acids. Germline V gene sequence: CDR1 SNHLY, CDR2 FYNNEI. CDR3 protein: CASKGRGNEKLFF. As DNA, the CDR3 is TGTGCCAGCAAGGGCAGGGGTAATGAAAAACTGTTTTTT.

This clone came up once. The chain carries TRBV7-9 and TRBJ1-4; D is unclear. The germline V and J ends were trimmed by 3 bases and 4 bases, with 9 bases remaining between them. Germline CDR1 reads SEHNR; CDR2 reads FQNEAQ (reference sequence). The CDR3 length is 14 residues. The CDR3 loop reads CASSFRADNEKLFF. CDR3 coding DNA: TGTGCCAGCAGCTTCCGCGCGGATAATGAAAAACTGTTTTTT.

This sequence joins TRBV4-3 and TRBJ2-3; D may be TRBD2 (5 bases). Germline assignment: CDR1 LGHNA and CDR2 YSLEER. This CDR3 comprises 15 residues. Trimming took off 5 bases at V and 3 bases at J, with 15 bases between the two ends. CDR3 sequence reads: CASSTNTGGTDTQYF. For the CDR3, the DNA is TGCGCCAGCAGCACAAATACGGGCGGGACAGATACGCAGTATTTT.